This T cell receptor (beta chain) was identified in a study of cytomegalovirus exposure and HLA in healthy donors. General study points: A subsequent analysis found that TCR clusters from the first cohort also tended to co-occur in the 120 or so validation repertoires, with about 94% of cluster scores above 0. Reports credit the classifier with highly specific, highly sensitive diagnosis of cytomegalovirus status. There were over 150 TCR beta chains listed as cytomegalovirus-associated.

A roughly 120-subject validation cohort, separate from the 666-subject first cohort, supplied the donors. The data were produced by immunoSEQ multiplex PCR, yet TCRdb's version contains in-frame clones alone and is incomplete. Of about 130,000 clones listed, approximately 91% were seen once; the top ten hold roughly 1.4%. This CDR3 spans 14 amino acids. Germline CDR1 and CDR2: SNHLY and FYNNEI. V lost 8 bases to trimming and J lost 0 bases, with 12 bases between them. This clone appeared once. Its antigen is undetermined. The origin of this receptor is a man younger than 40 in good health and CMV-seronegative. The chain combines TRBV2 with TRBJ2-3; D not resolved. The sequencing sample was made of PBMCs. The CDR3 here is CASHLALSTDTQYF. The CDR3 DNA reads TGTGCCAGCCACCTCGCACTTAGCACAGATACGCAGTATTTT.